This T cell receptor (beta chain) stems from a study of T cells in Graves' hyperthyroidism and ophthalmopathy. What was amplified from RNA transcripts were TCR beta CDR3 regions. Initially, a first-round RT-PCR of the TCR CDR3 employed the HTBI primer set. One entry per CDR3 protein, called by TCRdb with MiXCR from the multiplex PCR reads. The data show 300,000 to 400,000 distinct CDR3 sequences, with 14% seen just once and around 10% held by the top ten. CDR3 length: 15 amino acids. The V segment lost 3 bases and the J segment 6 bases; nucleotides outside the gene matches: 8. From germline, CDR1 is MNHNS and CDR2 SASEGT.

The receptor was isolated from an older woman with Graves' hyperthyroidism. The sequenced sample consisted of blood. The chain joins TRBV6-1 to TRBJ1-5, with TRBD1 matching over 7 bases. The DNA for the CDR3 is TGTGCCAGCAGTGAGTCCAGGGGGGGTGGTCAGCCCCAGCATTTT. As protein: CASSESRGGGQPQHF.